This T cell receptor beta chain is from a study of T cells in Graves' hyperthyroidism and ophthalmopathy. Broader study findings: Separating ophthalmopathy from stable hyperthyroidism was achieved by a 13 V-J model.

The TCR beta CDR3 regions underwent amplification using RNA transcripts as the source. A set of HTBI primers served as the primers for a first-round RT-PCR of the TCR CDR3. TCRdb re-derived calls from the multiplex PCR reads in MiXCR, one entry per CDR3 protein. In the table there are some 490,000 distinct CDR3 sequences, 16% of which are singletons. This clonotype was counted between two and nine times. Its antigen remains unknown. Those patients with uncontrolled infection, other autoimmune disease, pregnancy or lactation were excluded. The diagnoses drew upon clinical symptoms, serum thyroxine and TRAb, thyroid ultrasound and orbital computed tomography. PBMCs came from about 10 ml fresh peripheral blood. Sequencing was performed on blood. The sequence derives from a woman aged 30 to 39 with Graves' ophthalmopathy.

The CDR3 bases are TGTGCCACAAGGGTTCTCTACGAGCAGTACTTC. It yields the protein CATRVLYEQYF. The rearrangement uses TRBV6-2 or TRBV6-3 and TRBJ2-7; D call uncertain. The CDR3 is made up of 11 amino acids. Germline CDR1 MNHEY, CDR2 SVGEGT. The ends were cut back, 10 bases at V and 3 bases at J, with 10 bases in the middle.